This T cell receptor beta chain is drawn from a study of blood T cells in healthy people across ages. On the study more broadly: T cells yielded about one barcoded beta molecule per two cells through template switching.

Together with a sample-barcoded 5' primer, a J-beta primer mix was included in a second PCR lasting 7 to 11 cycles. The yield of each sample was at least 3 million CDR3-containing paired-end reads. MiXCR, applied by TCRdb to the 5' RACE reads, yields one record per CDR3 protein. Among around 800,000 distinct CDR3 sequences listed, approximately 48% were seen once. Trimming cost V 4 bases and J 0 bases; bases outside gene matches: 4. The CDR3 is 15 residues long. CDR1 is MGHRA and CDR2 is YSYEKL in the germline V gene. Every participating donor contributed 8 to 10 milliliters of peripheral blood through a draw. Isolation per sample recovered at least 7 million PBMCs.

Sequencing was performed on blood. This chain links TRBV4-1 with TRBJ1-2; 8 bases map to TRBD1. The receptor's source is a man in his 60s in good health. CDR3 residues: CASSLQGGSNYGYTF. The CDR3 nucleotides read TGCGCCAGCAGCCTACAGGGGGGGTCTAACTATGGCTACACCTTC.